One T cell receptor beta chain is described in this entry. This sample is drawn from a study of blood T cell repertoires in COVID-19. The CDR3 extends over 14 amino acids. Germline CDR1 is MNHEY and CDR2 is SVGEGT. V was clipped by 6 bases and J by 5 bases; unmatched bases: 8. Per the authors' pipeline: Using reference gene primer amplification, nucleated cell counts were estimated. Profiling relied on immunoSEQ multiplex PCR, and the TCRdb table lists in-frame clones only, not all of them. That table gives V, J and clone size, and the DNA gave D and trimming. The table shows approximately 55,000 clones, with around 87% occurring only once.

The sequencing sample was made of peripheral blood. This clonotype was obtained from a man between 45 and 60 years old with active COVID-19. The V call is TRBV6-2 or TRBV6-3, the J call TRBJ2-7; 9 bases fit TRBD2. CDR3 coding DNA: TGTGCCAGCAGCGCGGGAGGGGAGGAGCACGAGCAGTACTTC. It specifies CASSAGGEEHEQYF.